The 3 T cell receptor beta chains in this list originate from one sample, sequenced in a study of blood T cell repertoires in COVID-19. Profiling relied on immunoSEQ multiplex PCR, and the TCRdb table lists in-frame clones only, not all of them. In the table there are about 110,000 clones, 80% to 90% of which are singletons. The sequenced material came from peripheral blood. Receptors originate from a man between 40 and 49 years old with acute or convalescent COVID-19.

The sample holds one count of this clone. This chain uses TRBV29-1 with TRBJ2-3, with 8 bases that match TRBD2. The CDR3 spans 14 residues. CDR1 SQVTM and CDR2 ANQGSEA come from the germline V gene. V lost 8 bases to trimming and J lost 2 bases; unmatched junction nucleotides: 9. The CDR3 DNA reads as TGCAGCTTGCGGCGGGGGGCCGTCACAGATACGCAGTATTTT. Its translation is CSLRRGAVTDTQYF.

The gene calls are TRBV2 and TRBJ2-1, with TRBD1 matching 9 bases. CDR1 and CDR2 (germline): SNHLY, FYNNEI. The V gene end was trimmed by 4 bases and the J gene end by 0 bases; junction bases not matched to a gene: 1. The CDR3 has 15 amino acids. CDR3 loop: CASSAGQGSYNEQFF. The CDR3 nucleotides read TGTGCCAGCAGTGCGGGACAGGGCTCCTACAATGAGCAGTTCTTC. The entire variable domain, with the rest obtained from reference TRBV2 and TRBJ2-1, is as follows: EPEVTQTPSHQVTQMGQEVILRCVPISNHLYFYWYRQILGQKVEFLVSFYNNEISEKSEIFDDQFSVERPDGSNFTLKIRSTKLEDSAMYFCASSAGQGSYNEQFFGPGTRLTVL.

The chain links TRBV24-1 to TRBJ2-7; 10 bases match TRBD1. CDR1 is KGHDR and CDR2 is SFDVKD in the germline V gene. V lost 1 base to trimming and J lost 2 bases; unmatched junction nucleotides: 10. The CDR3 is 18 residues long. The CDR3 coding sequence is TGTGCCACCAGTGATTTAGCCCCGGGACAGGGGAAACCCTACGAGCAGTACTTC. The encoded protein is CATSDLAPGQGKPYEQYF.